One sample yielded the 15 T cell receptor beta chains listed below, sequenced in a study of cytomegalovirus exposure and HLA in healthy donors. 60 Vbeta and 13 Jbeta primers were used in PCR. Generated by immunoSEQ multiplex PCR, the TCRdb table keeps only in-frame clones and is missing some. The table shows roughly 160,000 clones, with 65% to 80% occurring only once. Sequencing was carried out using PBMCs. All receptors derive from a woman aged 25-40 years in good health and CMV-seronegative.

The chain links TRBV5-4 to TRBJ1-2; D possibly corresponds to TRBD1 (6 bases). Germline CDR1 reads SGHNT; CDR2 reads YYREEE (reference sequence). The CDR3 runs 14 residues. Trimming shortened V by 0 bases and J by 4 bases, and 10 bases separated the two germline ends. The DNA for the CDR3 is TGTGCCAGCAGCTTGGGGGCAGGGGCCTATGGCTACACCTTC. Translating gives CASSLGAGAYGYTF.

This clone was counted at least ten times. The chain links TRBV21-1 to TRBJ1-1; the table's D call TRBD1 went unverified against the DNA. TRBV21-1 is termed a pseudogene. The CDR3 contains 18 residues. The CDR3 sequence is CASSNIRRETGWGTEAFF. The CDR3 nucleotides are TGTGCCAGCAGCAACATCCGAAGGGAGACAGGCTGGGGCACTGAAGCTTTCTTT.

The chain joins TRBV5-1 to TRBJ2-7; 7 nucleotides line up with TRBD2. CDR1 and CDR2 (germline): SGHRS, YFSETQ. This CDR3 spans 15 amino acids. The V and J ends lost 4 bases and 0 bases, in that order; junction bases with no gene match: 7. The DNA of the CDR3 is TGCGCCAGCAGCCCGTGGGCGGGAGACTCCTACGAGCAGTACTTC. It yields the protein CASSPWAGDSYEQYF.

The gene calls are TRBV29-1 and TRBJ2-3; weak D call: TRBD2 (5 bases). Germline V gene lookup returns CDR1 SQVTM and CDR2 ANQGSEA. The length of the CDR3 is 14 residues. V shed 8 bases and J shed 4 bases, with 19 bases lying between them. The CDR3 sequence is CSLMRSLVSDTQYF. The CDR3 DNA sequence: TGCAGCCTAATGAGGTCACTAGTGTCAGATACGCAGTATTTT.

This clone appeared a few times. The V call is TRBV7-2, the J call TRBJ2-7; 8 nucleotides match TRBD1. Germline V gene data show CDR1 as SGHTA and CDR2 as FQGNSA. The CDR3 covers 14 residues. The trim removed 7 bases at V and 2 bases at J, leaving 7 bases unmatched. The CDR3 DNA reads TGTGCCAGCACCCTAAACAGGGGGACCTACGAGCAGTACTTC. It codes for CASTLNRGTYEQYF.

This clone was picked up one time. V usage is TRBV10-3 and J usage is TRBJ2-7, with a tentative D call TRBD1 (5 bases). V lost 3 bases to trimming and J lost 3 bases, with 18 bases between them. The CDR3 is 16 amino acids. Germline V gene data show CDR1 as ENHRY and CDR2 as SYGVKD. CDR3: CAISDWTLKGDYEQYF. As DNA, the CDR3 is TGTGCCATCAGTGATTGGACCTTAAAAGGGGACTACGAGCAGTACTTC.

This clone was seen a few times. This rearrangement joins TRBV5-1 to TRBJ2-7; 8 bases map to TRBD1. In germline, CDR1 is SGHRS, CDR2 YFSETQ. This CDR3 contains 14 residues. V lost 5 bases to trimming and J lost 4 bases; unmatched junction nucleotides: 8. CDR3: CASSIGGQGYEQYF. DNA for the CDR3: TGCGCCAGCAGTATCGGCGGACAGGGATACGAGCAGTACTTC.

This clone has just one count. V is TRBV27 and J is TRBJ1-1, with 10 nucleotides matching TRBD1. Germline CDR1 is MNHEY and CDR2 is SMNVEV (reference sequence). J gave up 4 bases and V 8 bases, and 10 bases lay outside the gene matches. The CDR3 length is 15 residues. This chain's CDR3 is CASSLGTGVVTEAFF. DNA for the CDR3: TGTGCCAGCTCCCTCGGGACAGGGGTTGTCACTGAAGCTTTCTTT.

V is TRBV18 and J is TRBJ1-1, with 8 bases identical to TRBD1. The V and J ends lost 3 bases and 8 bases, in that order; junction bases with no gene match: 5. Germline CDR1 reads KGHSH; CDR2 reads LQKENI. The CDR3 totals 13 residues. The CDR3 sequence: CASSPLTGVEAFF. The DNA for the CDR3 is TGTGCCAGCTCACCTCTGACAGGGGTGGAAGCTTTCTTT.

The chain carries TRBV5-1 and TRBJ1-3, with a possible D match to TRBD1 (6 bases). Germline V lookup: CDR1 SGHRS, CDR2 YFSETQ. Between the trimmed V and J ends, which lost 2 bases and 0 bases, there was a span of 12 bases. This CDR3 contains 16 residues. The CDR3 DNA follows: TGCGCCAGCAGCTTTTCGGGGGGCAACTCTGGAAACACCATATATTTT. Its protein is CASSFSGGNSGNTIYF.

V usage is TRBV29-1 and J usage is TRBJ2-7, with TRBD2 identical over 14 bases. The length of the CDR3 is 13 residues. Per germline, CDR1 SQVTM and CDR2 ANQGSEA. Trimming cost V 7 bases and J 6 bases; bases outside gene matches: 5. The CDR3 spells CSGGLAGEPEQYF. CDR3 DNA sequence: TGCAGCGGGGGACTAGCGGGAGAACCCGAGCAGTACTTC.

This clone appeared a few times. The rearrangement uses TRBV7-9 and TRBJ1-5; TRBD1 aligns across 10 bases. Trimming cost V 5 bases and J 4 bases; bases outside gene matches: 2. Germline V gives CDR1 SEHNR, CDR2 FQNEAQ (reference sequence). The CDR3 consists of 14 residues. CDR3 DNA: TGTGCCAGCAGCCGGGACAGGGGAAATCAGCCCCAGCATTTT. Amino acid sequence: CASSRDRGNQPQHF.

The rearrangement uses TRBV5-6 and TRBJ2-5; D not resolved. Trimming removed 1 base at V and 5 bases at J, with 9 bases between. Germline V gene sequence: CDR1 SGHDT, CDR2 YYEEEE. This CDR3 has 13 amino acids. The CDR3 protein is CASSLRGVETQYF. DNA for the CDR3: TGTGCCAGCAGCTTGAGAGGTGTCGAGACCCAGTACTTC.

V is TRBV6-5 and J is TRBJ2-1, with 10 bases that match TRBD1. The CDR3 runs 15 residues. Germline V gene data show CDR1 as MNHEY and CDR2 as SVGAGI. The junction had 6 bases not matched to a gene; V was cut back by 4 bases and J by 6 bases. The chain's CDR3 is CASSSDRGQFNEQFF. As DNA, the CDR3 is TGTGCCAGCAGTTCCGACAGGGGGCAATTCAATGAGCAGTTCTTC.

The chain has TRBV6-1 and TRBJ1-1; the D gene is possibly TRBD1 (5 bases). Germline CDR1 and CDR2: MNHNS and SASEGT. The V end was cut by 1 base, the J end by 1 base, with 7 bases between. The CDR3 is 14 amino acids. This CDR3 is CASSEVGQNTEAFF. The CDR3 coding sequence is TGTGCCAGCAGTGAAGTCGGACAGAACACTGAAGCTTTCTTT.